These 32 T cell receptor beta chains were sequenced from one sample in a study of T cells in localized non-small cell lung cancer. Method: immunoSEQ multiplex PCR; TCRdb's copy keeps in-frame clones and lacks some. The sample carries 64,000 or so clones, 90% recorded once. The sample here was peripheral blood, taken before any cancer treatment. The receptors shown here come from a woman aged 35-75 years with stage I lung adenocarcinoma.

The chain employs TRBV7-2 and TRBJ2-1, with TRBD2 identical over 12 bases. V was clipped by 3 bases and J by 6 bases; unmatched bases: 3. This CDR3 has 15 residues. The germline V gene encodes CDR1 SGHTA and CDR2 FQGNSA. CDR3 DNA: TGTGCCAGCAGCTTCTGGACTAGCGGGACCAATGAGCAGTTCTTC. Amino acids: CASSFWTSGTNEQFF.

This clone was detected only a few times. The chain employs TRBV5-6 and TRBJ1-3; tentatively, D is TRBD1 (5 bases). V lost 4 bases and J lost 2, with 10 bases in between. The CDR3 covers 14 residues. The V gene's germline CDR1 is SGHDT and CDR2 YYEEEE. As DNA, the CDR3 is TGTGCCAGCAGCCGGGGGACTGCTGGAAACACCATATATTTT. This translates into CASSRGTAGNTIYF.

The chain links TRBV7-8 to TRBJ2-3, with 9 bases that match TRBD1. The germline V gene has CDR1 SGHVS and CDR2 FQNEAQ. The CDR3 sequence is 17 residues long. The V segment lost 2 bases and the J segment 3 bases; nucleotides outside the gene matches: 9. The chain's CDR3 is CASSLQWDRVVTDTQYF. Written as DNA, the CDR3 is TGTGCCAGCAGCTTACAATGGGACAGGGTTGTGACAGATACGCAGTATTTT.

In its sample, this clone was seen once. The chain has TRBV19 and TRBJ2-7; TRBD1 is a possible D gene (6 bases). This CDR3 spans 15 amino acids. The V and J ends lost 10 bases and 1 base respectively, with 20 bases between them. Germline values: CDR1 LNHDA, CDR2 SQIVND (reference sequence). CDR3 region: CATTTRGVGSYEQYF. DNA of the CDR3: TGTGCCACCACGACCAGGGGTGTTGGGTCCTACGAGCAGTACTTC. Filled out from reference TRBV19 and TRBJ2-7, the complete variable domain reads DGGITQSPKYLFRKEGQNVTLSCEQNLNHDAMYWYRQDPGQGLRLIYYSQIVNDFQKGDIAEGYSVSREKKESFPLTVTSAQKNPTAFYLCATTTRGVGSYEQYFGPGTRLTVT.

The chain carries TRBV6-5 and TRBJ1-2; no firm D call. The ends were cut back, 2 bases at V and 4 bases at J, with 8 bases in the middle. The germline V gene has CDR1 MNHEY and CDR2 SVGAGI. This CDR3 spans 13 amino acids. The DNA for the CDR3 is TGTGCCAGCAGTTACGGAGGGCTCTATGGCTACACCTTC. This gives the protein CASSYGGLYGYTF.

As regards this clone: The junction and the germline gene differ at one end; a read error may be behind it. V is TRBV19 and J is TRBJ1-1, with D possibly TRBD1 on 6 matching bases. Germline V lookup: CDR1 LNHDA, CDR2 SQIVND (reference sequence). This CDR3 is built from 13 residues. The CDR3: CASSIDSLGGANF. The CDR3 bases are TGTGCCAGTAGTATAGATAGTTTAGGGGGGGCCAACTTT.

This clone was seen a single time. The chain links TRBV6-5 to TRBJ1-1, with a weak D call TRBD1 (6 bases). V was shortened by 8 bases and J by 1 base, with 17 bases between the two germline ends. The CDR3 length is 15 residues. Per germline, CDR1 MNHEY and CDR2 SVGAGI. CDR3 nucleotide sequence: TGTGCCAGCGAAGACAGGTCAGGCGGGAACACTGAAGCTTTCTTT. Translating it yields CASEDRSGGNTEAFF.

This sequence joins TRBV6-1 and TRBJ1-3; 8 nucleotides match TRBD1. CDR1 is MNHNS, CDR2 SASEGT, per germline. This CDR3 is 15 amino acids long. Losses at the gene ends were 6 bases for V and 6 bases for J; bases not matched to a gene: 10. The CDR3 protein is CASRKGMTGENTIYF. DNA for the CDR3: TGTGCCAGCAGGAAGGGCATGACAGGGGAAAACACCATATATTTT.

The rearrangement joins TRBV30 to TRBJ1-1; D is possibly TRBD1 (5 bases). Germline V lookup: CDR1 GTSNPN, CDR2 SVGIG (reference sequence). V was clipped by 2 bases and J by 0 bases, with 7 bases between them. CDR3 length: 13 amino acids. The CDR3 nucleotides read TGTGCCTGGAGTACGGGGGTGAACACTGAAGCTTTCTTT. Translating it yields CAWSTGVNTEAFF.

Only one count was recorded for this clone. CDR3 sequence: CASPDTEAFF. DNA of the CDR3: TGTGCCAGCCCCGACACTGAAGCTTTCTTT. The rearrangement joins TRBV27 to TRBJ1-1; unclear D gene. Per germline, CDR1 MNHEY and CDR2 SMNVEV (reference sequence). The CDR3 consists of 10 residues. Between the trimmed V and J ends, which lost 8 bases and 3 bases, there was a span of 4 bases.

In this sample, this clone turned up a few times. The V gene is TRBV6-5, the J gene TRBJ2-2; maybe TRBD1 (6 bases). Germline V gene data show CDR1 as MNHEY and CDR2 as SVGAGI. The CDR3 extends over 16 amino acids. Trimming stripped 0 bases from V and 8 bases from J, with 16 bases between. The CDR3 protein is CASSYSGTWRLGELFF. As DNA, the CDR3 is TGTGCCAGCAGTTACTCCGGGACATGGCGTTTGGGGGAGCTGTTTTTT.

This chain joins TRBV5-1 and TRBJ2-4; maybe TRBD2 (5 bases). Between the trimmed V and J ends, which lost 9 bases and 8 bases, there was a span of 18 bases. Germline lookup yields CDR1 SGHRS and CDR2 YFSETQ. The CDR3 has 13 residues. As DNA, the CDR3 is TGCGCCACCGCCGGGCTCCCCGGGGACATTCAGTACTTC. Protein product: CATAGLPGDIQYF.

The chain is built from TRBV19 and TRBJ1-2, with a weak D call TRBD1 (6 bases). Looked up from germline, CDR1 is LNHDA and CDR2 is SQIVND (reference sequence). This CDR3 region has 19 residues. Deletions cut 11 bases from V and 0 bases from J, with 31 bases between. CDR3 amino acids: CASSKWAQGTPRANYGYTF. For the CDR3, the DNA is TGTGCCTCTTCCAAGTGGGCGCAAGGGACACCCCGAGCTAACTATGGCTACACCTTC.

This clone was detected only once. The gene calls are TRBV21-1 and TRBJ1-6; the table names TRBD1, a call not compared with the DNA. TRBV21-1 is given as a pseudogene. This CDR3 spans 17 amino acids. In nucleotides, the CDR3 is TGTGCCAGCAGCTCCCCGTCGGGACAGGGGAATTTGCCACCCCTCCACTTT. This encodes CASSSPSGQGNLPPLHF.

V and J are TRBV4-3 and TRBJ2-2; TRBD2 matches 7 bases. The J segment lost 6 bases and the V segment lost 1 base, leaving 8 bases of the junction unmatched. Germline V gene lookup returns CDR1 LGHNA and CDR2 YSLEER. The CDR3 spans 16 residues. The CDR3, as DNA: TGCGCCAGCAGCCAAGGGGGAGGGCTCGGGGCCGGGGAGCTGTTTTTT. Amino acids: CASSQGGGLGAGELFF.

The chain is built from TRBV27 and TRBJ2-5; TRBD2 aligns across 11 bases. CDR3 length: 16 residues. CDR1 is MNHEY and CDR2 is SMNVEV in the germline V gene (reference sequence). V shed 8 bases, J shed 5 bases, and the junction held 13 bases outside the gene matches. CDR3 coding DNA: TGTGCCAGCCAAAGTTTAGCGGGAGGGGTTGGGGAGACCCAGTACTTC. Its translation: CASQSLAGGVGETQYF.

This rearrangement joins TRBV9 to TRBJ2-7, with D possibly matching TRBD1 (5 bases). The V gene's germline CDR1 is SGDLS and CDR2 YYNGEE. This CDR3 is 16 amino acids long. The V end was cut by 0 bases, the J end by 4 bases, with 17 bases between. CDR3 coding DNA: TGTGCCAGCAGCGTAGCTACCGACAGCCTAATTTACGAGCAGTACTTC. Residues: CASSVATDSLIYEQYF.

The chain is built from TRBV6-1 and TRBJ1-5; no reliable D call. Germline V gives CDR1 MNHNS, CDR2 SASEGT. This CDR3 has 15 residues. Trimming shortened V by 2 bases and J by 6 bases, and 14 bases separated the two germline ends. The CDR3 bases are TGTGCCAGCAGTGAATTCCCGGGATTGGGTCAGCCCCAGCATTTT. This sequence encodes CASSEFPGLGQPQHF.

CDR3 nucleotide sequence: TGTGCCAGCTCACGAGGGGAGGGGAACGAGCAGTACTTC. This gives the protein CASSRGEGNEQYF. This sequence joins TRBV18 and TRBJ2-7; 7 positions match TRBD2. With V trimmed by 4 bases and J by 5 bases, 5 bases remained unmatched. This CDR3 comprises 13 residues. CDR1 and CDR2 from the germline V gene are KGHSH and LQKENI.

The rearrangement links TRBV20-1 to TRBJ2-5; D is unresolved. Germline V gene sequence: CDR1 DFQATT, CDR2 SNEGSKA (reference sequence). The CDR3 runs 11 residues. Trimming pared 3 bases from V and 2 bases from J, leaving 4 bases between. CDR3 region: CSARRQETQYF. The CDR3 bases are TGCAGTGCTAGGAGACAAGAGACCCAGTACTTC.

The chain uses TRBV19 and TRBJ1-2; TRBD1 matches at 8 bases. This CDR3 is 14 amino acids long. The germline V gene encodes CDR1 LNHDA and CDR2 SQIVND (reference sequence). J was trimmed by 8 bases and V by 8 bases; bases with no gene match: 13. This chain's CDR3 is CASGRVTGVSGYTF. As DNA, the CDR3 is TGTGCCAGTGGACGTGTGACAGGGGTTTCGGGCTACACCTTC.

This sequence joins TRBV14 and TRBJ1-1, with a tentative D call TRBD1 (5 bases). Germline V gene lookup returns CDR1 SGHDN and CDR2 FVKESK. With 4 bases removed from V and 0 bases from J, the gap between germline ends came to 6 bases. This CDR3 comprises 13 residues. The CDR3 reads CASSPTVNTEAFF. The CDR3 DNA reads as TGTGCCAGCAGCCCGACAGTGAACACTGAAGCTTTCTTT.

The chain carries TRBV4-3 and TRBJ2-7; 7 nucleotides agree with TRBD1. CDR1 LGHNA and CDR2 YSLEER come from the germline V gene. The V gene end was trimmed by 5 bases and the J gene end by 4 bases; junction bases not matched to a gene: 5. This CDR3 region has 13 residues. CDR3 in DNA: TGCGCCAGCAGCGAAGGCAGGGGGTACGAGCAGTACTTC. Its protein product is CASSEGRGYEQYF.

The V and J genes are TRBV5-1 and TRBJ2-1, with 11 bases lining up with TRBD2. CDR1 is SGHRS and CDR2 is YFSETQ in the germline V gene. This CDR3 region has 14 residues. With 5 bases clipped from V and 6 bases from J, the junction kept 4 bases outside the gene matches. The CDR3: CASSSGRESNEQFF. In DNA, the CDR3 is TGCGCCAGCAGTAGCGGGAGGGAGAGCAATGAGCAGTTCTTC.

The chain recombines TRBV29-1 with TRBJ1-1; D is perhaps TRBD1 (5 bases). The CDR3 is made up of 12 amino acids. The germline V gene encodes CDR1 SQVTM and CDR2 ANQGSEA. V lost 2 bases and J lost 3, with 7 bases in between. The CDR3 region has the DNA TGCAGCGTTGAAACGGGGGACACTGAAGCTTTCTTT. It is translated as CSVETGDTEAFF.

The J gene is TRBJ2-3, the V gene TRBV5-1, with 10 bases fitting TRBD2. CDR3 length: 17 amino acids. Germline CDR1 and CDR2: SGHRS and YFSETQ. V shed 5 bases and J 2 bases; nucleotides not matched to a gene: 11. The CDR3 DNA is TGCGCCAGCAGTTACCTAGCGGGAGCCTTATTCACAGATACGCAGTATTTT. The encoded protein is CASSYLAGALFTDTQYF.

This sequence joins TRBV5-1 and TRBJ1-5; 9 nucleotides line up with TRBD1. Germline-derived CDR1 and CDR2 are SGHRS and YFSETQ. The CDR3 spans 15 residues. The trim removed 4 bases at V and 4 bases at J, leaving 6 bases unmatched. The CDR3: CASSRTGDPNQPQHF. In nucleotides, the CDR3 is TGCGCCAGCAGCCGGACAGGGGATCCAAATCAGCCCCAGCATTTT.

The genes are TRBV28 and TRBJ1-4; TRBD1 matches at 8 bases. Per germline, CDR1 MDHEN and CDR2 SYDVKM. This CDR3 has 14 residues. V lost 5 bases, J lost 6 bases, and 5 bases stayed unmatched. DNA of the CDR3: TGTGCCAGCAGTCCGACAGGGGAGGATGAAAAACTGTTTTTT. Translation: CASSPTGEDEKLFF.

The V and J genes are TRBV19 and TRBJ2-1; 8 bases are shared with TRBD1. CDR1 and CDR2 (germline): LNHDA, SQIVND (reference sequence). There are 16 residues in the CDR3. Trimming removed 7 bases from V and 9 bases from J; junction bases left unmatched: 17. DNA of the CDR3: TGTGCCAGTACCTTATCCGGGACAGGAGTGAGGACTGAGCAGTTCTTC. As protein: CASTLSGTGVRTEQFF.

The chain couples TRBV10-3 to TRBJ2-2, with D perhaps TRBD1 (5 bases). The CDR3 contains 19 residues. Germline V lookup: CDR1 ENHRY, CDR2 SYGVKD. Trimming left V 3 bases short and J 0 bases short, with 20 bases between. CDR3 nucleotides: TGTGCCATCAGTGACCCGCCTACGGACACACAAGCGAACACCGGGGAGCTGTTTTTT. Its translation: CAISDPPTDTQANTGELFF.

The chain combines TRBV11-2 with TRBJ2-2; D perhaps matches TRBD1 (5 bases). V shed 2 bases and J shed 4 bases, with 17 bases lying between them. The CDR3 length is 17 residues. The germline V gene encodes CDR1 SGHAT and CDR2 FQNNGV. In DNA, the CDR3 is TGTGCCAGCAGCTTATATCAGGCAGGGCCGGGCACCGGGGAGCTGTTTTTT. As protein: CASSLYQAGPGTGELFF.

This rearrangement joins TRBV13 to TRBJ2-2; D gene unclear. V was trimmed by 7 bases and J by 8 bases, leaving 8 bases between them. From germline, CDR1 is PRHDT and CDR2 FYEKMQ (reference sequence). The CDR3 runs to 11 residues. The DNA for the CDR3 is TGTGCCAGCACCCGAAAGGGGGAGCTGTTTTTT. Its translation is CASTRKGELFF. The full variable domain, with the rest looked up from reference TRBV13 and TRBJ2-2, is AAGVIQSPRHLIKEKRETATLKCYPIPRHDTVYWYQQGPGQDPQFLISFYEKMQSDKGSIPDRFSAQQFSDYHSELNMSSLELGDSALYFCASTRKGELFFGEGSRLTVL.